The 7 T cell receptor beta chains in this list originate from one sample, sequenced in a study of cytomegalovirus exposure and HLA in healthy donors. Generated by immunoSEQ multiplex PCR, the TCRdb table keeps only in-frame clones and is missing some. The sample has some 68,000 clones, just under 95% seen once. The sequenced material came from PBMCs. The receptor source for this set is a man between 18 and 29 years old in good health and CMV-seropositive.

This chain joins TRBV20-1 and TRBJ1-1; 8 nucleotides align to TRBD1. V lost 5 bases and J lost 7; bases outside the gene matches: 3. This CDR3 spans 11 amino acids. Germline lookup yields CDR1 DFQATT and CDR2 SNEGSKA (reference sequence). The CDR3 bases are TGCAGTGCTTCGACAGGGGTTGAAGCTTTCTTT. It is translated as CSASTGVEAFF.

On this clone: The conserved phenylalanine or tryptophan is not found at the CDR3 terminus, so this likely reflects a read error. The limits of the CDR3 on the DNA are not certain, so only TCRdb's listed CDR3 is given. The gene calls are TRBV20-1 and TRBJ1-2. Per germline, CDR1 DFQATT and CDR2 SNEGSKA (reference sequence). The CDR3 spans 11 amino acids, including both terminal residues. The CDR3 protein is CSARGYQFIAL.

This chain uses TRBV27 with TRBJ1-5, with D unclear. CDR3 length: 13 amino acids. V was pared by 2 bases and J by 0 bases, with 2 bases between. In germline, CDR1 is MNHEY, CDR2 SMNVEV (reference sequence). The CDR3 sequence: CASSLRSNQPQHF. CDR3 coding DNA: TGTGCCAGCAGTTTACGTAGCAATCAGCCCCAGCATTTT.

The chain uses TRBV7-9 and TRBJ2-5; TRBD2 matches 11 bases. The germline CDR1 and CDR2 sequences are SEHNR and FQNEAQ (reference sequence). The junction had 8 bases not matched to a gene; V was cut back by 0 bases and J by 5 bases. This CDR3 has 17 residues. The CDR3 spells CASSLAVAGGPWETQYF. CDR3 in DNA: TGTGCCAGCAGCTTAGCAGTAGCGGGAGGGCCGTGGGAGACCCAGTACTTC.

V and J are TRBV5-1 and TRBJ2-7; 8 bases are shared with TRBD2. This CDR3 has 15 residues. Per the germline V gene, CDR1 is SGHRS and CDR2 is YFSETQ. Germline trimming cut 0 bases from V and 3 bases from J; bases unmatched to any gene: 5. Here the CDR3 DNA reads TGCGCCAGCAGCTTGGCCGGGGGGGAGAACTACGAGCAGTACTTC. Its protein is CASSLAGGENYEQYF.

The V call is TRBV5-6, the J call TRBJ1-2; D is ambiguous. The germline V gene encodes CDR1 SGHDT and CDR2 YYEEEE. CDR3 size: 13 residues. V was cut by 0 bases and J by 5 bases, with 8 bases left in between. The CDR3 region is CASSLASSYGYTF. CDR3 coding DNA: TGTGCCAGCAGCTTGGCCTCCTCTTATGGCTACACCTTC.

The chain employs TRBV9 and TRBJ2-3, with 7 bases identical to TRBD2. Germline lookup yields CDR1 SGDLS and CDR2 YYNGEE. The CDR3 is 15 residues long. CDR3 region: CAQKEAGDGTDTQYF. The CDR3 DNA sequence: TGTGCACAGAAAGAGGCGGGGGACGGCACAGATACGCAGTATTTT.